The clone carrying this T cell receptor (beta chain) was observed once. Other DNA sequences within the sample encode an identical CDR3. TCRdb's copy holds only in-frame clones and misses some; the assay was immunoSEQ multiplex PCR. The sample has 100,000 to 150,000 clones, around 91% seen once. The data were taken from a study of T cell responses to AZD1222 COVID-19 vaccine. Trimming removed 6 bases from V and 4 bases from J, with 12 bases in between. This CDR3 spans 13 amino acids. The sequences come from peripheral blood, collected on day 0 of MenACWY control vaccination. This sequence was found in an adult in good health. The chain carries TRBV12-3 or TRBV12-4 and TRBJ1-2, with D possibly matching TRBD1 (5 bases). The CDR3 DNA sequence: TGTGCCAGCAGCTTTGGGACGGTCTATGGCTACACCTTC. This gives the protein CASSFGTVYGYTF.